The 24 T cell receptor beta chains below were found in one sample sequenced in a study of T cells in Graves' hyperthyroidism and ophthalmopathy. Amplification of TCR beta CDR3 regions used RNA as the template. HTBI primers were employed in a first-round RT-PCR of the TCR CDR3. One entry per CDR3 protein, called by TCRdb with MiXCR from the multiplex PCR reads. The table shows some 500,000 distinct CDR3 sequences, with around 15% occurring only once. The sample consisted of blood. All receptors come from a woman aged 18-30 years with Graves' hyperthyroidism.

V usage is TRBV4-2 and J usage is TRBJ2-2, with TRBD2 identical over 7 bases. The CDR3 runs to 14 residues. J lost 6 bases, V lost 1 base, and 2 bases had no gene match. From germline, CDR1 is LGHNA and CDR2 YNFKEQ. CDR3 bases: TGTGCCAGCAGCCAAGCGGGAGGCGCCGGGGAGCTGTTTTTT. As protein: CASSQAGGAGELFF.

This sequence joins TRBV30 and TRBJ1-1; D is unclear. V dropped 0 bases and J dropped 0 bases, with 8 bases sitting between them. Germline lookup yields CDR1 GTSNPN and CDR2 SVGIG (reference sequence). This CDR3 is built from 14 residues. The CDR3 region is CAWSVLSLNTEAFF. In DNA form, the CDR3 reads TGTGCCTGGAGTGTACTCTCCCTGAACACTGAAGCTTTCTTT.

This clonotype was observed many times. The chain links TRBV20-1 to TRBJ2-1; 11 bases align to TRBD2. Trimming at V came to 8 bases and at J to 2 bases, leaving 8 bases not matched to a gene. Germline V gene lookup returns CDR1 DFQATT and CDR2 SNEGSKA (reference sequence). This CDR3 has 15 amino acids. CDR3 DNA: TGCAGTTTAACTAGCGGGAGAGGAGCCTACAATGAGCAGTTCTTC. Translation: CSLTSGRGAYNEQFF.

In its sample, this clonotype was seen many times. V and J are TRBV27 and TRBJ2-1, with D perhaps being TRBD1 or TRBD2 (5 bases each). The CDR3 is made up of 16 amino acids. Germline CDR1 MNHEY, CDR2 SMNVEV (reference sequence). V lost 6 bases to trimming and J lost 2 bases, with 17 bases between them. The CDR3 DNA is TGTGCCAGCAGCCCCCCCTGGGACCTTACCTACAATGAGCAGTTCTTC. Its translation: CASSPPWDLTYNEQFF.

This clonotype was seen repeatedly, ten times or more. The genes are TRBV29-1 and TRBJ1-2; no definite D call. Germline CDR1 reads SQVTM; CDR2 reads ANQGSEA. V lost 2 bases to trimming and J lost 3 bases, with 7 bases between them. The CDR3 length is 12 residues. The DNA for the CDR3 is TGCAGCGTTGAAAAGGGAGACTATGGCTACACCTTC. It yields the protein CSVEKGDYGYTF. The entire variable domain, with the rest obtained from reference TRBV29-1 and TRBJ1-2, is as follows: SAVISQKPSRDICQRGTSLTIQCQVDSQVTMMFWYRQQPGQSLTLIATANQGSEATYESGFVIDKFPISRPNLTFSTLTVSNMSPEDSSIYLCSVEKGDYGYTFGSGTRLTVV.

This clonotype was found many times. The chain has TRBV19 and TRBJ1-3, with TRBD1 as a possible D gene (6 bases). V lost 6 bases and J lost 2, with 11 bases in between. CDR1 is LNHDA, CDR2 SQIVND, per germline (reference sequence). CDR3 length: 14 residues. The CDR3 DNA sequence: TGTGCCAGTAGGCGGACAGTCACTGGAAACACCATATATTTT. It yields the protein CASRRTVTGNTIYF.

The table lists this clonotype with many counts. This rearrangement joins TRBV30 to TRBJ1-2; D ambiguous. The CDR3 consists of 13 residues. Trimming removed 0 bases at V and 4 bases at J, with 9 bases between. Germline V CDR1 and CDR2: GTSNPN, SVGIG (reference sequence). This CDR3 reads CAWSVESTYGYTF. The DNA for the CDR3 is TGTGCCTGGAGTGTTGAGTCAACCTATGGCTACACCTTC.

This clonotype showed up many times. The rearrangement uses TRBV11-1 and TRBJ1-1, with D hard to call. V gave up 5 bases and J gave up 0 bases, with 4 bases separating them. This CDR3 spans 12 amino acids. Germline CDR1 is SGHAT and CDR2 is FQDESV (reference sequence). CDR3 sequence reads: CASSGLNTEAFF. The CDR3 DNA is TGTGCCAGCAGCGGACTGAACACTGAAGCTTTCTTT.

The table lists this clonotype with many counts. J is TRBJ2-2 and V is TRBV10-2; D possibly corresponds to TRBD2 (7 bases). This CDR3 spans 15 amino acids. CDR1 is WSHSY, CDR2 SAAADI, per germline. The germline V and J ends were trimmed by 8 bases and 7 bases, with 20 bases remaining between them. The CDR3 DNA follows: TGCGCCAGCCGCTTGCGCCGGGGGGCCGACGGGGAGCTGTTTTTT. The encoded protein is CASRLRRGADGELFF.

This clonotype was seen only once. The CDR3 spells CASSLGGAGETDTQYF. The CDR3 bases are TGTGCCAGCAGCTTAGGGGGCGCGGGGGAGACAGATACGCAGTATTTT. The chain has TRBV11-2 and TRBJ2-3, with 7 bases lining up with TRBD2. This CDR3 comprises 16 residues. Germline CDR1 reads SGHAT; CDR2 reads FQNNGV. V gave up 1 base and J gave up 3 bases; unmatched junction bases: 7.

This clonotype came up many times. V gene TRBV19 combines with J gene TRBJ1-1; no reliable D call. Trimming removed 6 bases at V and 0 bases at J, with 11 bases between. The germline CDR1 and CDR2 sequences are LNHDA and SQIVND (reference sequence). This CDR3 contains 14 residues. CDR3 sequence: CASSRTEMNTEAFF. CDR3 sequence (DNA): TGTGCCAGTAGCAGGACGGAGATGAACACTGAAGCTTTCTTT.

The chain combines TRBV15 with TRBJ1-2; D is unclear. The V end was cut by 0 bases, the J end by 4 bases, with 12 bases between. CDR1 and CDR2 (germline): LNHNV, YYDKDF (reference sequence). The CDR3 contains 15 residues. CDR3 coding DNA: TGTGCCACCAGCAGAGAAAGAACGACGGGCTATGGCTACACCTTC. This codes for CATSRERTTGYGYTF.

This chain uses TRBV30 with TRBJ2-1, with no clear D. This CDR3 has 12 residues. Trimming shortened V by 0 bases and J by 10 bases, and 10 bases separated the two germline ends. In germline, CDR1 is GTSNPN, CDR2 SVGIG (reference sequence). The CDR3 DNA reads as TGTGCCTGGAGTGTAGGTGCGTACGAGCAGTTCTTC. Translated, it gives CAWSVGAYEQFF.

This clonotype was seen at least ten times. This chain joins TRBV5-6 and TRBJ2-1; 10 positions agree with TRBD2. V gave up 0 bases and J gave up 0 bases; unmatched junction bases: 6. Germline V CDR1 and CDR2: SGHDT, YYEEEE. The length of the CDR3 is 18 residues. The CDR3 is CASSLAGASGSSYNEQFF. The CDR3 DNA reads as TGTGCCAGCAGCTTGGCCGGGGCTAGCGGGAGCTCCTACAATGAGCAGTTCTTC.

The V gene is TRBV11-2, the J gene TRBJ1-2, with D maybe TRBD1 (5 bases). In germline, CDR1 is SGHAT, CDR2 FQNNGV. V lost 5 bases and J lost 4, with 20 bases in between. This CDR3 region has 16 residues. The CDR3 loop is CASSQEFRGFSYGYTF. CDR3 DNA: TGTGCCAGCAGCCAAGAGTTTCGGGGGTTTAGCTATGGCTACACCTTC.

The V call is TRBV30, the J call TRBJ2-1; 9 nucleotides match TRBD2. J gave up 7 bases and V 2 bases, and 6 bases lay outside the gene matches. Per the germline V gene, CDR1 is GTSNPN and CDR2 is SVGIG (reference sequence). CDR3 size: 14 residues. The CDR3 sequence: CAWSRGRAENEQFF. The CDR3 bases are TGTGCCTGGAGTCGCGGGAGGGCCGAGAATGAGCAGTTCTTC.

This clonotype was seen at least ten times. This chain joins TRBV20-1 and TRBJ2-1; a weak D match, TRBD2 (5 bases). Germline V gene lookup returns CDR1 DFQATT and CDR2 SNEGSKA (reference sequence). Trimming removed 3 bases at V and 5 bases at J, with 23 bases between. The CDR3 covers 17 residues. This CDR3 is CSASGPSLALMNNEQFF. CDR3 bases: TGCAGTGCTAGTGGACCGTCCCTAGCTTTGATGAACAATGAGCAGTTCTTC.

This clonotype was counted between two and nine times. The J gene is TRBJ1-3, the V gene TRBV6-2 or TRBV6-3; D is uncertain. V lost 4 bases and J lost 4, with 14 bases in between. Germline CDR1 reads MNHEY; CDR2 reads SVGEGT. The CDR3 length is 15 residues. The CDR3: CASSFSTRAGNTIYF. Written as DNA, the CDR3 is TGTGCCAGCAGTTTCAGTACACGGGCAGGAAACACCATATATTTT.

The table lists this clonotype with many counts. V and J are TRBV3-1 and TRBJ2-3; D unresolved. The CDR3 covers 12 residues. Trimming stripped 8 bases from V and 4 bases from J, with 10 bases between. From germline, CDR1 is LGHDT and CDR2 YNNKEL (reference sequence). The CDR3 coding sequence is TGTGCCAGCCTCGGAACGTCAGATACGCAGTATTTT. Its translation is CASLGTSDTQYF.

This clonotype was picked up a small number of times. The gene calls are TRBV5-1 and TRBJ1-3; D call uncertain. The CDR3 is 12 amino acids. The germline V gene has CDR1 SGHRS and CDR2 YFSETQ. The germline V and J ends were trimmed by 3 bases and 10 bases, with 11 bases remaining between them. CDR3 coding DNA: TGCGCCAGCAGCTCGGACGGGCCGACCATATATTTT. This encodes CASSSDGPTIYF. Full variable domain (remainder filled in from reference TRBV5-1 and TRBJ1-3): KAGVTQTPRYLIKTRGQQVTLSCSPISGHRSVSWYQQTPGQGLQFLFEYFSETQRNKGNFPGRFSGRQFSNSRSEMNVSTLELGDSALYLCASSSDGPTIYFGEGSWLTVV.

This clonotype has only a few counts. The chain links TRBV18 to TRBJ2-5; the D is unclear. Germline V gene lookup returns CDR1 KGHSH and CDR2 LQKENI. V was trimmed by 3 bases and J by 0 bases, leaving 20 bases between them. The CDR3 consists of 18 residues. The DNA of the CDR3 is TGTGCCAGCTCACCGGGCGTATTACCCCGCCCCGACCAAGAGACCCAGTACTTC. Protein: CASSPGVLPRPDQETQYF. The variable domain in full, with the rest retrieved from reference TRBV18 and TRBJ2-5, is NAGVMQNPRHLVRRRGQEARLRCSPMKGHSHVYWYRQLPEEGLKFMVYLQKENIIDESGMPKERFSAEFPKEGPSILRIQQVVRGDSAAYFCASSPGVLPRPDQETQYFGPGTRLLVL.

A remark on this clonotype: A much more abundant neighbour one base away suggests this may be a read error. The V gene is TRBV24-1, the J gene TRBJ2-1, with D tentatively TRBD2 (6 bases). The end of the DNA fits TRBJ2-7 better, so the J call may be wrong. CDR1 and CDR2 (germline): KGHDR, SFDVKD. This CDR3 has 15 residues. CDR3 sequence: CATSDARDFYNEQYF. In nucleotides, the CDR3 is TGTGCCACCAGTGACGCCCGGGACTTTTACAATGAGCAGTACTTC.

The chain is built from TRBV27 and TRBJ1-5, with TRBD1 as a possible D gene (6 bases). This CDR3 is 14 amino acids long. The germline CDR1 and CDR2 sequences are MNHEY and SMNVEV (reference sequence). V dropped 7 bases and J dropped 3 bases, with 13 bases sitting between them. The CDR3 spells CASIRQADNQPQHF. CDR3 DNA sequence: TGTGCCAGCATTCGACAGGCGGACAATCAGCCCCAGCATTTT.

This clonotype has at least ten counts. The chain joins TRBV28 to TRBJ2-7; no definite D call. V lost 1 base, J lost 5 bases, and 9 bases lay in between. Germline-derived CDR1 and CDR2 are MDHEN and SYDVKM. This CDR3 comprises 13 residues. CDR3 DNA: TGTGCCAGCAGTTTATTTGGGGTTGACGAGCAGTACGTC. Encoded protein: CASSLFGVDEQYV.